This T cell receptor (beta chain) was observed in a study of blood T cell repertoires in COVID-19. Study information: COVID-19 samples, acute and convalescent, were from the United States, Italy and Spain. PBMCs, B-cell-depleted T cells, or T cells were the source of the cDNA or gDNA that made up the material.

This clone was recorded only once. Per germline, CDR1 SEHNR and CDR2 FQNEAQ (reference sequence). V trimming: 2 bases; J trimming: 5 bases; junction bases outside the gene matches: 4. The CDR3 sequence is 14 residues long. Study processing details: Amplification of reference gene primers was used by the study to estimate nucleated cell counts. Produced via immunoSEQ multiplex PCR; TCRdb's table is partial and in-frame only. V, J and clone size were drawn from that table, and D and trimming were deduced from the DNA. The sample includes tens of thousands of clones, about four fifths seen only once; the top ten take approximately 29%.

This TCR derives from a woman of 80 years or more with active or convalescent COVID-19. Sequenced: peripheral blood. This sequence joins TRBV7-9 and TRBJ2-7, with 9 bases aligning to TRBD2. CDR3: CASSLRGGGDEQYF. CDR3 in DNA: TGTGCCAGCAGCTTACGCGGGGGGGGCGACGAGCAGTACTTC.